The clone carrying this TCR beta chain was seen only once. The target antigen is unknown. Profiled with immunoSEQ multiplex PCR; TCRdb holds only in-frame clones, not every one. The data contain about 1.1 million clones, 70% to 80% of them singletons. Researchers partitioned CD4+ cells into CD45RA+ naive and CD45RA-negative memory subsets. The data were obtained in a study of shared clonotypes between healthy human individuals. The CDR3 consists of 14 residues. Trimming took 5 bases from V and 4 from J; bases not matched to a gene: 6. CDR1 is MNHEY and CDR2 is SVGAGI in the germline V gene. Study findings and constraints: Larger richness was generally estimated for naive than memory subsets. Non-shared clonotypes had lower generation probabilities than those shared by all four donors.

Input material: memory CD4+ T cells from PBMCs. Subset: CD45RA-negative fraction. This sequence joins TRBV6-5 and TRBJ1-2; 8 nucleotides align to TRBD1. This TCR came from a man younger than 30 in good health. Some clones in this sample may be carry-over from other donors' samples. The CDR3 nucleotides are TGTGCCAGCAGTCGCAAACAGGGGGGCTATGGCTACACCTTC. Translated, it gives CASSRKQGGYGYTF.